This T cell receptor (beta chain) was observed in a study of beta chain features in type 1 diabetes. Study at large: Patients and healthy donors were similar in age, gender and cell yields. The study, taken as a whole, reports: Shortening of TCRB CDR3s, moderate but significant, appeared in all four CD4+ subsets of Type 1 diabetes patients. Since sequencing was performed on cDNA, cells with high TCR expression could be over-represented. In these data, an HLA type influence on TCRB rearrangement remained unresolved.

The germline gives CDR1 MDHEN, CDR2 SYDVKM. This CDR3 has 11 amino acids. Comments on this clone: Its target is unknown. The junction departs from the called germline gene at one end, perhaps through a read error.

The entirety of the isolated RNA underwent reverse transcription, so expressed TCRB transcripts were sequenced. The table came from immunoSEQ multiplex PCR; TCRdb's copy has only in-frame clones and leaves some out. The profile shows around 25,000 clones, roughly 69% of them singletons. The rearrangement joins TRBV28 to TRBJ2-1, with D perhaps TRBD2 (5 bases). Sequenced material: Tregs from blood. This TCR came from a man younger than 30 with type 1 diabetes. CDR3 in amino acids: CASSYSGSQVF. The DNA for the CDR3 is TGTGCCAGCAGTTATTCGGGGTCCCAGGTCTTC.